The present TCR beta chain was sequenced within a study of shared clonotypes between healthy human individuals. Findings and caveats of the study: Relative to clonotypes present in all four donors, those not shared had lower generation probabilities. Approximately 5% of naive CD4 clonotypes were shared across four donors. An effect of sequencing depth on clonotype sharing among donors was expected. Blood was the only sampled material, and tissue repertoires likely differ.

The ends were cut back, 6 bases at V and 5 bases at J, with 10 bases in the middle. The CDR3 loop spans 13 amino acids. Germline V CDR1 and CDR2: SNHLY, FYNNEI. TCRdb keeps only in-frame clones here, not all; method: immunoSEQ multiplex PCR. Among 2 million to 2.5 million clones listed, about 90% were seen once. Concerning this clone: Its antigen is undetermined.

The receptor was isolated from a young man in good health. Some clones in this sample may be carry-over from other donors' samples. The chain employs TRBV2 and TRBJ1-4; no reliable D call. Input material: naive CD4+ T cells from PBMCs. Subset indicated: CD45RA+ positively selected. This chain's CDR3 is CASSADVNEKLFF. The CDR3 region has the DNA TGTGCCAGCAGCGCGGACGTGAATGAAAAACTGTTTTTT.